The present T cell receptor beta chain was sequenced within a study of blood T cell repertoires in COVID-19. Across the study: Samples came from the United States, Italy and Spain, spanning acute and convalescent COVID-19. Sample material is recorded as cDNA or gDNA derived from T cells, B-cell-depleted T cells, or PBMCs.

Using immunoSEQ multiplex PCR, the repertoire was profiled, and TCRdb retains in-frame clones only, with some absent. The sample lists 120,000 or so clones, around 89% occurring once. The CDR3 has 15 amino acids. Germline V gives CDR1 MGHDK, CDR2 SYGVNS. Trimming stripped 4 bases from V and 4 bases from J, with 13 bases between. The sequence came from a man aged 45-65 years with acute or convalescent COVID-19. The chain couples TRBV25-1 to TRBJ2-2; D is perhaps TRBD1 (5 bases). The sequenced sample consisted of peripheral blood. This CDR3 reads CASSGEAGPTGELFF. The CDR3 nucleotides read TGTGCCAGCAGTGGCGAAGCAGGGCCCACCGGGGAGCTGTTTTTT.